The 17 T cell receptor beta chains below all came from one sample that was sequenced in a study of tumor-infiltrating lymphocytes in oesophageal squamous cell carcinoma. One entry per CDR3 protein, called by TCRdb with MiXCR from the PCR reads. The sample carries some 20,000 distinct CDR3 sequences, over 40% recorded once. Source material: normal esophageal tissue next to the tumor. These receptors were collected from a male donor with esophageal squamous cell carcinoma.

The gene calls are TRBV7-2 and TRBJ2-6; weak D call: TRBD1 (6 bases). Trimming pared 9 bases from V and 7 bases from J, leaving 22 bases between. This CDR3 comprises 16 residues. Germline CDR1 SGHTA, CDR2 FQGNSA. Here the CDR3 reads CASTSGVGGRANVLTF. Written as DNA, the CDR3 is TGTGCCAGTACATCGGGTGTAGGGGGAAGAGCCAACGTCCTGACTTTC.

This clonotype was observed at least ten times. V is TRBV18 and J is TRBJ2-5, with 8 positions matching TRBD1. V gave up 2 bases and J gave up 5 bases; unmatched junction bases: 4. This CDR3 comprises 14 residues. From germline, CDR1 is KGHSH and CDR2 LQKENI. This CDR3 is CASSPLQGVETQYF. CDR3 nucleotide sequence: TGTGCCAGCTCACCATTACAGGGGGTCGAGACCCAGTACTTC.

This chain uses TRBV7-2 with TRBJ2-3, with 9 positions matching TRBD2. TRBJ2-7 explains the end of the DNA better; the J call may be wrong. This CDR3 is built from 14 residues. The V gene's germline CDR1 is SGHTA and CDR2 FQGNSA. For the CDR3, the DNA is TGTGCCAGCAGCTTAGCGGTAGCGGGAGACGAGCAGTACTTC. It translates to CASSLAVAGDEQYF.

In its sample, this clonotype was seen a few times. The rearrangement uses TRBV18 and TRBJ2-7, with a tentative D call TRBD2 (6 bases). Between the trimmed V and J ends, which lost 2 bases and 7 bases, there was a span of 24 bases. CDR1 KGHSH and CDR2 LQKENI come from the germline V gene. The CDR3 covers 17 residues. The CDR3 nucleotides are TGTGCCAGCTCACCAACGGGACTCTCACACGGGTACAATGAGCAGTACTTC. Amino acids: CASSPTGLSHGYNEQYF.

The chain carries TRBV10-3 and TRBJ2-7; 7 bases are shared with TRBD1. The J call is in doubt because the DNA end fits TRBJ2-5 better. CDR1 is ENHRY and CDR2 is SYGVKD in the germline V gene. The CDR3 consists of 14 residues. The CDR3 protein is CAISEGEGAETQYF. CDR3 in DNA: TGTGCCATCAGCGAGGGTGAGGGGGCAGAGACCCAGTACTTC.

The V call is TRBV7-4, the J call TRBJ2-7; D is unresolved. The J call may be mistaken, given a closer DNA end match to TRBJ2-1. The CDR3 spans 15 residues. Germline-derived CDR1 and CDR2 are SGHVT and SQSDAQ. The CDR3 here is CASSLALFRSYEQFF. The CDR3 DNA reads as TGTGCCAGCAGCTTAGCGTTGTTCAGATCCTACGAGCAGTTCTTC.

This clonotype was counted ten times or more. V and J are TRBV6-6 and TRBJ2-3; 8 positions agree with TRBD2. CDR3 length: 16 amino acids. J lost 4 bases, V lost 0 bases, and 6 bases had no gene match. Germline assignment: CDR1 MNHNY and CDR2 SVGAGI (reference sequence). The CDR3 DNA reads as TGTGCCAGCAGTTACTCCGGAGCGGGAGACGCAGATACGCAGTATTTT. Protein: CASSYSGAGDADTQYF.

Within the sample, this clonotype is medium-sized. This chain connects TRBV7-9 to TRBJ1-4; D call uncertain. CDR1 is SEHNR, CDR2 FQNEAQ, per germline (reference sequence). CDR3 size: 13 residues. Trimming took 4 bases from V and 4 from J, leaving 7 bases between them. This CDR3 is CASSSAGNEKLFF. In nucleotides, the CDR3 is TGTGCCAGCAGCTCGGCGGGTAATGAAAAACTGTTTTTT.

V and J are TRBV7-4 and TRBJ2-5; D is perhaps TRBD1 or TRBD2 (6 bases each). The assigned J gene may be wrong: the sequence end matches TRBJ2-7 better. CDR3 length: 14 residues. The germline gives CDR1 SGHVT, CDR2 SQSDAQ. DNA of the CDR3: TGTGCCAGCAGCGGCCGGAAGGGGGGCTACGAGCAGTACTTC. This codes for CASSGRKGGYEQYF.

The table lists this clonotype with many counts. The chain links TRBV11-3 to TRBJ2-3; TRBD1 matches 8 bases. Germline V gene data show CDR1 as SGHNT and CDR2 as YENEEA. This CDR3 spans 15 amino acids. V lost 8 bases to trimming and J lost 7 bases; unmatched junction nucleotides: 14. In nucleotides, the CDR3 is TGTGCCAGCGGCCTGGTAGGGCAGGGGGCAAATACGCAGTATTTT. Translation gives CASGLVGQGANTQYF.

A remark on this clonotype: No conserved phenylalanine or tryptophan ends this CDR3, so it is likely a read error. The DNA is omitted, as the CDR3 cannot be located on it reliably, and the CDR3 follows TCRdb's listing. The chain links TRBV24-1 to TRBJ2-7; TRBD1, as called in the table, went unchecked against the DNA. The CDR3 is 18 residues long, ends included. Per germline, CDR1 KGHDR and CDR2 SFDVKD. The CDR3 loop reads CATSDNDRGRDYGYTFGS.

V and J are TRBV7-6 and TRBJ1-1; D gene uncertain. Trimming pared 5 bases from V and 14 bases from J, leaving 21 bases between. CDR1 and CDR2 (germline): SGHVS, FNYEAQ. CDR3 length: 13 amino acids. CDR3 protein: CASSHPRVGEQFF. The CDR3 bases are TGTGCCAGCAGCCATCCTAGGGTAGGTGAGCAGTTCTTT.

This sequence joins TRBV7-2 and TRBJ2-5; D is unresolved. CDR1 is SGHTA, CDR2 FQGNSA, per germline. The V end lost 1 base, the J end lost 5 bases, and 8 bases lay between the germline ends. The CDR3 contains 13 residues. The CDR3 loop reads CASSLVGRETQYF. The CDR3 region has the DNA TGTGCCAGCAGCTTAGTGGGTAGGGAGACCCAGTACTTC.

By share of the sample, this clonotype is medium-sized (0.01 to 0.1%). The rearrangement uses TRBV28 and TRBJ1-2; possibly TRBD1 for D (5 bases). Trimming removed 1 base at V and 4 bases at J, with 13 bases between. Germline assignment: CDR1 MDHEN and CDR2 SYDVKM. The CDR3 consists of 15 residues. CDR3 nucleotides: TGTGCCAGCAGTTTATTGGGGCGGTTAGGCTATGGCTACACCTTC. It is translated as CASSLLGRLGYGYTF.

The table lists this clonotype with many counts. The chain has TRBV28 and TRBJ2-3; D ambiguous. This CDR3 spans 13 amino acids. Deletions cut 7 bases from V and 6 bases from J, with 14 bases between. Germline-derived CDR1 and CDR2 are MDHEN and SYDVKM. For the CDR3, the DNA is TGTGCCAGCACCACGACCTGGCCGGATACGCAGTATTTT. This gives the protein CASTTTWPDTQYF.

The V gene is TRBV7-2, the J gene TRBJ2-5; 8 bases align to TRBD1. Near its end, the DNA agrees better with TRBJ2-7, so the J call may be wrong. CDR1 is SGHTA, CDR2 FQGNSA, per germline. This CDR3 contains 15 residues. In DNA, the CDR3 is TGTGCCAGCAGCTTAGTGGGACAGGTAGGCTACGAGCAGTACTTC. The encoded protein is CASSLVGQVGYEQYF.

The V call is TRBV19, the J call TRBJ1-2; D is unresolved. CDR3 length equals 13 residues. Looked up from germline, CDR1 is LNHDA and CDR2 is SQIVND (reference sequence). V was cut by 3 bases and J by 4 bases, with 9 bases left in between. Here the CDR3 reads CASSIELIYGYTF. The CDR3 nucleotides read TGTGCCAGTAGTATCGAACTGATCTATGGCTACACCTTC.